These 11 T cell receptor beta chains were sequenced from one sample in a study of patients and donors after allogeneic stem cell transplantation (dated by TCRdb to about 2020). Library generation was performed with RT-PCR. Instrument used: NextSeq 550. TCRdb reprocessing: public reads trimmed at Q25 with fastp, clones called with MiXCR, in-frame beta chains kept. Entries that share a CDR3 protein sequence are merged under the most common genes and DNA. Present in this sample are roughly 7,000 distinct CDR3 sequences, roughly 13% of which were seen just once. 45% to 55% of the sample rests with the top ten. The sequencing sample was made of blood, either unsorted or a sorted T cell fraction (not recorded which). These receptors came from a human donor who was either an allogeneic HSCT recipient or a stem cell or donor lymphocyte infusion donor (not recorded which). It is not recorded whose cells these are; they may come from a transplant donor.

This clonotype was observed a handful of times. For the CDR3, the DNA is TGTGCCAGCAGTTACTCGAGTGGATTCGAGACCCAGTACTTC. This gives the protein CASSYSSGFETQYF. The V call is TRBV6-6, the J call TRBJ2-5; D is unresolved. The germline gives CDR1 MNHNY, CDR2 SVGAGI (reference sequence). Trimming stripped 0 bases from V and 5 bases from J, with 10 bases between. This CDR3 contains 14 residues.

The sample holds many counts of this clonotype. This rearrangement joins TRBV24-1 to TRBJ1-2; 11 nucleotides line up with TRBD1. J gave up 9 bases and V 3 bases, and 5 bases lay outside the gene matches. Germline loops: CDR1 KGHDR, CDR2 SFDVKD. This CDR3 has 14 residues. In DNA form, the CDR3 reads TGTGCCACCAGTGATGGGACAGGGGGTCGGAGCTACACCTTC. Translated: CATSDGTGGRSYTF.

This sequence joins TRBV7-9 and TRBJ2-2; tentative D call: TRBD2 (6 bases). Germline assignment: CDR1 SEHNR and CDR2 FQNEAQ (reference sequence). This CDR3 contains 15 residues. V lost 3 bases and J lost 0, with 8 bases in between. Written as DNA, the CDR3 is TGTGCCAGCAGCTTTACGGGAGCGAACACCGGGGAGCTGTTTTTT. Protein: CASSFTGANTGELFF. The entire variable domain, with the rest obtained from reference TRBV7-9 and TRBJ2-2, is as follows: DTGVSQNPRHKITKRGQNVTFRCDPISEHNRLYWYRQTLGQGPEFLTYFQNEAQLEKSRLLSDRFSAERPKGSFSTLEIQRTEQGDSAMYLCASSFTGANTGELFFGEGSRLTVL.

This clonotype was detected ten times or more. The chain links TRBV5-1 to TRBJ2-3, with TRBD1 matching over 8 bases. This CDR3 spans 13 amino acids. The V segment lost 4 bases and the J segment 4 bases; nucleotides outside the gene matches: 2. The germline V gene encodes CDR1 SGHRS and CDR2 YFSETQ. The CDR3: CASSQDRADTQYF. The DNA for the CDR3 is TGCGCCAGCAGCCAGGACAGGGCAGATACGCAGTATTTT.

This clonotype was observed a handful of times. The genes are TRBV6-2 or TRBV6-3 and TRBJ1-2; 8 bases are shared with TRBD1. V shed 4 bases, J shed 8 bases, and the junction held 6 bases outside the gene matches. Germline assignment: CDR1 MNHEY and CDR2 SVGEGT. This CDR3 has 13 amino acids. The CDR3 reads CASSSDRGDGYTF. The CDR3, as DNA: TGTGCCAGCAGTTCCGACAGGGGAGACGGCTACACCTTC.

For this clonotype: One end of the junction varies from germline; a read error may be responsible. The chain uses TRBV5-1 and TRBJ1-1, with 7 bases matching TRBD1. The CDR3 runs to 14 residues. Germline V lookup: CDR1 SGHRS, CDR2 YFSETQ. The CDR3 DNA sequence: TGCGCCAGCAGATTGGGACAGCCACACACTGAAGCTTTCTTT. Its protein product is CASRLGQPHTEAFF.

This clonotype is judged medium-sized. The CDR3 sequence: CASSQEVQRNTGELFF. DNA for the CDR3: TGCGCCAGCAGCCAAGAGGTACAGAGGAACACCGGGGAGCTGTTTTTT. The rearrangement joins TRBV4-3 to TRBJ2-2; D remains unclear. The CDR3 runs 16 residues. Germline CDR1 LGHNA, CDR2 YSLEER. V lost 0 bases, J lost 1 base, and 9 bases lay in between.

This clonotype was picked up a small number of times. The CDR3 loop reads CASSQERSPGTPRSGELFF. CDR3 nucleotide sequence: TGTGCCAGCAGCCAAGAAAGGTCCCCCGGGACCCCTAGATCCGGGGAGCTGTTTTTT. The V gene is TRBV3-1, the J gene TRBJ2-2; D tentatively reads TRBD1 or TRBD2 (5 bases each). V dropped 0 bases and J dropped 6 bases, with 23 bases sitting between them. This CDR3 region has 19 residues. Germline V CDR1 and CDR2: LGHDT, YNNKEL (reference sequence).

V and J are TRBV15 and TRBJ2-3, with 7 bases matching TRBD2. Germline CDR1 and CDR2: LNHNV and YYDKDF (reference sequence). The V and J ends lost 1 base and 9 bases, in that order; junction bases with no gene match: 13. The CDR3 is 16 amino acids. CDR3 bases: TGTGCCACCAGCAGAGGGGAGGGACGGGGGTCGTCAACGCAGTATTTT. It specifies CATSRGEGRGSSTQYF. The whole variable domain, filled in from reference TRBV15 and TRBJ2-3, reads DAMVIQNPRYQVTQFGKPVTLSCSQTLNHNVMYWYQQKSSQAPKLLFHYYDKDFNNEADTPDNFQSRRPNTSFCFLDIRSPGLGDTAMYLCATSRGEGRGSSTQYFGPGTRLTVL.

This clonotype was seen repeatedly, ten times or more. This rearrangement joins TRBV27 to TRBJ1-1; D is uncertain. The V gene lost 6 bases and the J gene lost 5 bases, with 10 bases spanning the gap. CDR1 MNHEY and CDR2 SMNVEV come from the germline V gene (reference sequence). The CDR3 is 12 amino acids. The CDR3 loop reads CASRREPTEAFF. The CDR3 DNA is TGTGCCAGCAGGAGGGAACCAACTGAAGCTTTCTTT.

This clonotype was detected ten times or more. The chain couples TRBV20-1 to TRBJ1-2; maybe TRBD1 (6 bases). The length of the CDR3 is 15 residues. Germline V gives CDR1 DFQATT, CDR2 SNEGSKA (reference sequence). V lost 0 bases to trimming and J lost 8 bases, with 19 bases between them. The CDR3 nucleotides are TGCAGTGCTAGAGATCGAGGAGGGACAAAAAAAGGCTACACCTTC. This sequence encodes CSARDRGGTKKGYTF.